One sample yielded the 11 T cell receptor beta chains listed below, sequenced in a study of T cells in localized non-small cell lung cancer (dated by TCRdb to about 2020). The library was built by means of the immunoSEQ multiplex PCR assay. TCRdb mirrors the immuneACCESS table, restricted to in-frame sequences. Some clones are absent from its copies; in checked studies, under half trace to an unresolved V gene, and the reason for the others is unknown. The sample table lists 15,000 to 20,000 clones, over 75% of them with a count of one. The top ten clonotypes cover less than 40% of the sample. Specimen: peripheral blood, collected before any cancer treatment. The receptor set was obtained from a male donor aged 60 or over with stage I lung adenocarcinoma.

The CDR3 sequence is CASSVVGDRIYEQYF. CDR3 sequence (DNA): TGTGCCAGCAGCGTTGTAGGGGACAGGATCTACGAGCAGTACTTC. The genes are TRBV5-6 and TRBJ2-7; 8 nucleotides line up with TRBD1. The CDR3 contains 15 residues. Trimming at V came to 4 bases and at J to 3 bases, leaving 9 bases not matched to a gene. Germline CDR1 reads SGHDT; CDR2 reads YYEEEE.

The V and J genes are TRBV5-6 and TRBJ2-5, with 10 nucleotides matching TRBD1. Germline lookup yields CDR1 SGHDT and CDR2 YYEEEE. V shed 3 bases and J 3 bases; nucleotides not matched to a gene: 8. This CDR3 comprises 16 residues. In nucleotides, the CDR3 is TGTGCCAGCAGCTACCCACGGACAGGGGGAAAAGAGACCCAGTACTTC. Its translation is CASSYPRTGGKETQYF.

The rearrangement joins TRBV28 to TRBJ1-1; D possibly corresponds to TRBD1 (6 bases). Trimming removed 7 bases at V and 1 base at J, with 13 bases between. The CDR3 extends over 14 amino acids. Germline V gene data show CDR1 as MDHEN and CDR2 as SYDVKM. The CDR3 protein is CASTSDRGNTEAFF. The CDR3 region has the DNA TGTGCCAGCACCTCGGACAGAGGGAACACTGAAGCTTTCTTT. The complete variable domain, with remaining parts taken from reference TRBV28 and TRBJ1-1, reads DVKVTQSSRYLVKRTGEKVFLECVQDMDHENMFWYRQDPGLGLRLIYFSYDVKMKEKGDIPEGYSVSREKKERFSLILESASTNQTSMYLCASTSDRGNTEAFFGQGTRLTVV.

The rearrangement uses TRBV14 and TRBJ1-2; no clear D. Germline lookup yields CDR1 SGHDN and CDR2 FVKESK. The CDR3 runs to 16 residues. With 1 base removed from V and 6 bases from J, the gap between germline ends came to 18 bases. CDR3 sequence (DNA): TGTGCCAGCAGCCAAGTAGGCCCGAGGGTATTGGATGGCTACACCTTC. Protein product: CASSQVGPRVLDGYTF. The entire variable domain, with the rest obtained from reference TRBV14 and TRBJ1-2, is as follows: EAGVTQFPSHSVIEKGQTVTLRCDPISGHDNLYWYRRVMGKEIKFLLHFVKESKQDESGMPNNRFLAERTGGTYSTLKVQPAELEDSGVYFCASSQVGPRVLDGYTFGSGTRLTVV.

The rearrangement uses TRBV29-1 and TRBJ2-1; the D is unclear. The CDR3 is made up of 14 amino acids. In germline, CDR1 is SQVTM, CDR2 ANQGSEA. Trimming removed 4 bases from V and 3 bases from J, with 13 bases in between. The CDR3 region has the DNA TGCAGCGTTGGGGGATTTAAAGGCTACAATGAGCAGTTCTTC. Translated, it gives CSVGGFKGYNEQFF.

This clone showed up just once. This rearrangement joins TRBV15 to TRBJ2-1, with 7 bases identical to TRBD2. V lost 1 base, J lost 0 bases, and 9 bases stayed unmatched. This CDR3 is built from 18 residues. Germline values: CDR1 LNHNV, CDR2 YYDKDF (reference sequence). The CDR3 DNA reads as TGTGCCACCAGCAGAGGGGGGGGTAAGCTGAGCTCCTACAATGAGCAGTTCTTC. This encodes CATSRGGGKLSSYNEQFF.

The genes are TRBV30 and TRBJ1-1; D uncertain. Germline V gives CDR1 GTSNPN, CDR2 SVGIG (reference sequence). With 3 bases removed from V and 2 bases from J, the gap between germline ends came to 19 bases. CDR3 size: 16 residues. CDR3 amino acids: CAWSLPLPGSNTEAFF. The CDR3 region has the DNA TGTGCCTGGAGCCTCCCCCTCCCTGGGTCCAACACTGAAGCTTTCTTT. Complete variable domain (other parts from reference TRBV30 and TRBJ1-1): SQTIHQWPATLVQPVGSPLSLECTVEGTSNPNLYWYRQAAGRGLQLLFYSVGIGQISSEVPQNLSASRPQDRQFILSSKKLLLSDSGFYLCAWSLPLPGSNTEAFFGQGTRLTVV.

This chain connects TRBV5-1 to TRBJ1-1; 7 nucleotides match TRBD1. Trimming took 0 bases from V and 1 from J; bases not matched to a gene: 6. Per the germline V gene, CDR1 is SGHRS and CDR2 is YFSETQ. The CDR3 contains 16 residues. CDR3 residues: CASSLATGHGNTEAFF. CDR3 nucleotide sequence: TGCGCCAGCAGCTTGGCGACAGGGCATGGGAACACTGAAGCTTTCTTT.

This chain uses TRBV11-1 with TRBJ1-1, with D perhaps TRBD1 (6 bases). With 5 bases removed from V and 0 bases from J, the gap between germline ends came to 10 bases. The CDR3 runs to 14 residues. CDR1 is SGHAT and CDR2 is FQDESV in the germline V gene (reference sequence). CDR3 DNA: TGTGCCAGCAGCACGGGGGGCGTGAACACTGAAGCTTTCTTT. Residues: CASSTGGVNTEAFF.

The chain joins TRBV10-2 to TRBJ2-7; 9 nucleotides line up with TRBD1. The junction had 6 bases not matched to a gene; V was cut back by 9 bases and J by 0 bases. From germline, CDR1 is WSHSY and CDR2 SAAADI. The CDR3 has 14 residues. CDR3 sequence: CASTGTGSSYEQYF. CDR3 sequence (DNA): TGCGCCAGTACCGGGACAGGGAGCTCCTACGAGCAGTACTTC.

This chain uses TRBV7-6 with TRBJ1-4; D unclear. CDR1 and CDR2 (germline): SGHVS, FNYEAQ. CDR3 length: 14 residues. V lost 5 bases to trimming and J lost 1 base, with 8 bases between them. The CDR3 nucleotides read TGTGCCAGCAGCGCCGAGGAAACTAATGAAAAACTGTTTTTT. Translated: CASSAEETNEKLFF.